This TCR beta chain was found in a study of shared clonotypes between healthy human individuals. Study findings and constraints: Though the depth was large, rarefaction showed that sorted-subset sequencing was incomplete. Non-shared clonotypes had lower generation probabilities than clonotypes shared by all four sorted-subset donors.

Positive CCR7 selection of CD45RO-negative cells yielded the naive CD8 cells, and terminally differentiated effector memory CD45RA+ cells were excluded. As regards this clone: The antigen is undetermined.

CDR1 and CDR2 from the germline V gene are MNHEY and SMNVEV (reference sequence). V lost 5 bases to trimming and J lost 5 bases, with 25 bases between them. This CDR3 region has 17 residues. Several immunoSEQ 96-well plates shared each subset's DNA, each plate a replicate. TCRdb keeps only in-frame clones here, not all; method: immunoSEQ multiplex PCR. Here the sample spans millions of clones, about 94% being singletons. The chain joins TRBV27 to TRBJ2-7; weak D call: TRBD1 (6 bases). What was sequenced was naive CD8+ T cells sorted from blood. This sequence originates from a man aged 18 to 29 in good health. CDR3 sequence: CASSPMAKARGWDEQYF. In DNA form, the CDR3 reads TGTGCCAGCAGTCCAATGGCGAAAGCCAGGGGATGGGACGAGCAGTACTTC.